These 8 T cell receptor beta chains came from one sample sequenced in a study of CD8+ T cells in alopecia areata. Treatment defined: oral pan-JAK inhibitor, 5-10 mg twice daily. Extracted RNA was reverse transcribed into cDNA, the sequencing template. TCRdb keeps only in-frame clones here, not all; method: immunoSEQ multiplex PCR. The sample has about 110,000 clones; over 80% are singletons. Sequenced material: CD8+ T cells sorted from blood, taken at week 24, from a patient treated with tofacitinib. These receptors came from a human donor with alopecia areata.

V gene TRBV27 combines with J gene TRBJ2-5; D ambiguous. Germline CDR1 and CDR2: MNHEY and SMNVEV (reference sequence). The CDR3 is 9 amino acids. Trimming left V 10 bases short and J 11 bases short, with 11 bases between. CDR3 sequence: CATNTVQYF. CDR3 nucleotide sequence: TGTGCCACCAACACAGTTCAGTACTTC.

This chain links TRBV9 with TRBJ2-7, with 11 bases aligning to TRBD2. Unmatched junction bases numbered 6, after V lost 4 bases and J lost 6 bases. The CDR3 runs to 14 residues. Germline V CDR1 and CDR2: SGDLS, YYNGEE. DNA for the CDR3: TGTGCCAGCAGCCCTAGCGGGGGGTCTGGCGAGCAGTACTTC. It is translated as CASSPSGGSGEQYF.

The CDR3 bases are TGTGCCAGCAGTCTCCGCTCTGGGGCCAACGTCCTGACTTTC. This translates into CASSLRSGANVLTF. The chain recombines TRBV27 with TRBJ2-6, with D uncertain. This CDR3 has 14 amino acids. The ends were cut back, 5 bases at V and 0 bases at J, with 5 bases in the middle. The germline V gene encodes CDR1 MNHEY and CDR2 SMNVEV (reference sequence).

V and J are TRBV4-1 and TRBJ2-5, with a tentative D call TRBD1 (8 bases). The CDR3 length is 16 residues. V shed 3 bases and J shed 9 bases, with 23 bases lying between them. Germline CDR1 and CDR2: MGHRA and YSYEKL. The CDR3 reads CASSQVQGGDKRPQYF. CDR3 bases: TGCGCCAGCAGCCAGGTACAGGGGGGGGACAAGAGACCCCAGTACTTC.

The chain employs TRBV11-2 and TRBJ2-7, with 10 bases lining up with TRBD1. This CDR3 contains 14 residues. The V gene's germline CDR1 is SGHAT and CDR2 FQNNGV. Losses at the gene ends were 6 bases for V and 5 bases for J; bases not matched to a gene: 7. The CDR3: CASSRQGAIDEQYF. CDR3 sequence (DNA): TGTGCCAGCAGTCGACAGGGGGCGATCGACGAGCAGTACTTC.

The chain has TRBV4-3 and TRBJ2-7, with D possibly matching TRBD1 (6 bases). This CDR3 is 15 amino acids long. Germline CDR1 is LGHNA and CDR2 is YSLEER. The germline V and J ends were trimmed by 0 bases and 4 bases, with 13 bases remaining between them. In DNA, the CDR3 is TGCGCCAGCAGCCAAGAACAGGGAACCCAATACGAGCAGTACTTC. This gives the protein CASSQEQGTQYEQYF.

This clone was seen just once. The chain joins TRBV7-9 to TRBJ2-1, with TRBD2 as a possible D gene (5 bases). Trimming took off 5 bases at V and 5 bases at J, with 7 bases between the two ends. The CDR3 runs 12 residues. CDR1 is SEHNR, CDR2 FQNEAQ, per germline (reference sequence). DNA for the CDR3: TGTGCCAGCAGCCCGAGGGACAATGAGCAGTTCTTC. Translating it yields CASSPRDNEQFF.

CDR3 sequence: CASSHLVGQGPATYEQYF. The CDR3 coding sequence is TGTGCCAGCAGCCACTTGGTTGGACAGGGCCCAGCCACCTACGAGCAGTACTTC. The rearrangement joins TRBV14 to TRBJ2-7; 8 bases are shared with TRBD1. The V and J ends lost 3 bases and 2 bases, in that order; junction bases with no gene match: 15. The germline V gene encodes CDR1 SGHDN and CDR2 FVKESK. The CDR3 is 18 amino acids.